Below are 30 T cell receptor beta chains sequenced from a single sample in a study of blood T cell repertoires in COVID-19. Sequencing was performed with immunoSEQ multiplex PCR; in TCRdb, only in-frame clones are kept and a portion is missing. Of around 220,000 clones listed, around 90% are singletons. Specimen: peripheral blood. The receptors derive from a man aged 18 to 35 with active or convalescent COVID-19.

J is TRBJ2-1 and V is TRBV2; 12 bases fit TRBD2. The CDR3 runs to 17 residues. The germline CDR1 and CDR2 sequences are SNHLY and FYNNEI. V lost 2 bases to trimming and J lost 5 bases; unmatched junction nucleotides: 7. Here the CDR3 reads CASSELVTSGRDNEQFF. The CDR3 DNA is TGTGCCAGCAGTGAACTTGTGACTAGCGGGAGAGACAATGAGCAGTTCTTC.

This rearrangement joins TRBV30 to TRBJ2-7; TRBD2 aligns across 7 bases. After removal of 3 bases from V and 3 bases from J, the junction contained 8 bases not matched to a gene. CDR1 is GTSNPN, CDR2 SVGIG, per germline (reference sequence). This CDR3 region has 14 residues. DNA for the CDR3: TGTGCCTGGAGCTCCAAGCGGGATTTCTACGAGCAGTACTTC. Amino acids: CAWSSKRDFYEQYF. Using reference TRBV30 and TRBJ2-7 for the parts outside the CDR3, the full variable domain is SQTIHQWPATLVQPVGSPLSLECTVEGTSNPNLYWYRQAAGRGLQLLFYSVGIGQISSEVPQNLSASRPQDRQFILSSKKLLLSDSGFYLCAWSSKRDFYEQYFGPGTRLTVT.

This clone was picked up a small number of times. The CDR3 here is CASTRQGARTGELFF. The CDR3 bases are TGTGCCAGTACCCGACAGGGGGCTCGAACCGGGGAGCTGTTTTTT. The genes are TRBV19 and TRBJ2-2; 10 nucleotides agree with TRBD1. The CDR3 totals 15 residues. The junction had 7 bases not matched to a gene; V was cut back by 7 bases and J by 5 bases. Germline CDR1 reads LNHDA; CDR2 reads SQIVND (reference sequence). Full variable domain (rest looked up from reference TRBV19 and TRBJ2-2): DGGITQSPKYLFRKEGQNVTLSCEQNLNHDAMYWYRQDPGQGLRLIYYSQIVNDFQKGDIAEGYSVSREKKESFPLTVTSAQKNPTAFYLCASTRQGARTGELFFGEGSRLTVL.

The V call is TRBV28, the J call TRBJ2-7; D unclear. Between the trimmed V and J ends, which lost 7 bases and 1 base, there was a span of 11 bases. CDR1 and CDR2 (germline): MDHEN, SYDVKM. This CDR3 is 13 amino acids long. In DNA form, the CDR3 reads TGTGCCAGCATGGGCCAATTATCCTACGAGCAGTACTTC. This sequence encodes CASMGQLSYEQYF.

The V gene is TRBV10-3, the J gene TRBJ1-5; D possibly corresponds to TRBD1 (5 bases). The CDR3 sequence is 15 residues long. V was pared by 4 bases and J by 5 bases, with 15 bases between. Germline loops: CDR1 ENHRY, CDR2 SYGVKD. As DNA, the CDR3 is TGTGCCATCAGTGGCGAACGGGGCGGGGATCAGCCCCAGCATTTT. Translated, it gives CAISGERGGDQPQHF.

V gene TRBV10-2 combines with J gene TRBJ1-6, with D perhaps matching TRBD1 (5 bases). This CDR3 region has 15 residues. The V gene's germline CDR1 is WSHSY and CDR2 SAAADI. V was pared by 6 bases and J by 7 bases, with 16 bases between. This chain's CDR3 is CASRSSGLGNSPLHF. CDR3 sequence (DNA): TGCGCCAGCAGGTCCTCAGGGTTGGGAAATTCACCCCTCCACTTT.

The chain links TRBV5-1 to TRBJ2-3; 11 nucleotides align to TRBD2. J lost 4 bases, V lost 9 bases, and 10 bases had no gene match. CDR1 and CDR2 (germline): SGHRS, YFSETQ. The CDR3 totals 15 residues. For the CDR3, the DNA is TGCGCCACCACAGAACTAGCGGGAGAGCCAGATACGCAGTATTTT. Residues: CATTELAGEPDTQYF.

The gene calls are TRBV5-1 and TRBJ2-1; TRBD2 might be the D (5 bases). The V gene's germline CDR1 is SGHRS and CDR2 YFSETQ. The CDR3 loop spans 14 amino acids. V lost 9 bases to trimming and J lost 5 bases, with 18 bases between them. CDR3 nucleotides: TGCGCCATCCGTAGCGCGGAAACAAACAATGAGCAGTTCTTC. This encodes CAIRSAETNNEQFF.

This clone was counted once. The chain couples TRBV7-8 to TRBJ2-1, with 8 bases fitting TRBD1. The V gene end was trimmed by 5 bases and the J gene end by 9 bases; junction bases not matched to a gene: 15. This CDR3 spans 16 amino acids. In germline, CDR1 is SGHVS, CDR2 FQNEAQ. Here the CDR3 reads CASSPRVPDRVVEQFF. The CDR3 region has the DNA TGTGCCAGCAGCCCAAGGGTCCCGGACAGGGTAGTTGAGCAGTTCTTC.

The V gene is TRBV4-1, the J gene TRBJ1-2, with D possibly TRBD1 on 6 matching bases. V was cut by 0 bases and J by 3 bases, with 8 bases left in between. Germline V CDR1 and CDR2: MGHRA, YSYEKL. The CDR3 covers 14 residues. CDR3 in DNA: TGCGCCAGCAGCCAAGACAGGGGAGACTATGGCTACACCTTC. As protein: CASSQDRGDYGYTF.

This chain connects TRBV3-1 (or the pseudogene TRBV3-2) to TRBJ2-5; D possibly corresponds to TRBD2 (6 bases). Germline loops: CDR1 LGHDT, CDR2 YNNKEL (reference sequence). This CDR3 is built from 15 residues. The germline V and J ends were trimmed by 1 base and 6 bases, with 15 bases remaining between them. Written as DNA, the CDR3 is TGTGCCAGCAGCCAAGGACTCGCGGAGGGGAAGACCCAGTACTTC. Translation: CASSQGLAEGKTQYF.

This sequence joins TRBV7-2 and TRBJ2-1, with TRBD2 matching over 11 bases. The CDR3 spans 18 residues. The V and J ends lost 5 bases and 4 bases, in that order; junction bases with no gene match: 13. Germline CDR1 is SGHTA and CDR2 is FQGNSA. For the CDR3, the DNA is TGTGCCAGCAGCAGGCCCATAAACCCTAGCGGGAGGTACAATGAGCAGTTCTTC. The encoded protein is CASSRPINPSGRYNEQFF.

CDR3 nucleotides: TGTGCCAGTAGGGCTAGCGGACGAGAGCAGTTCTTC. It yields the protein CASRASGREQFF. The chain couples TRBV19 to TRBJ2-1; 7 bases are a match to TRBD2. V shed 6 bases and J 10 bases; nucleotides not matched to a gene: 6. CDR3 length equals 12 residues. The germline V gene has CDR1 LNHDA and CDR2 SQIVND (reference sequence).

The CDR3 loop reads CASNDRGTSYEQYF. In DNA form, the CDR3 reads TGTGCCAGCAACGACAGGGGGACTTCCTACGAGCAGTACTTC. This chain uses TRBV28 with TRBJ2-7; TRBD1 agrees at 9 bases. The CDR3 extends over 14 amino acids. V dropped 7 bases and J dropped 1; count of bases not matched to a gene: 5. CDR1 is MDHEN, CDR2 SYDVKM, per germline.

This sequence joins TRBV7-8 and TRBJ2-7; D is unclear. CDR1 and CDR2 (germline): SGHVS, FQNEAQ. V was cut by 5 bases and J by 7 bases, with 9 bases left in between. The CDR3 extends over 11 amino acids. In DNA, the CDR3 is TGTGCCAGCAGCCCATTTCAAGAGCAGTACTTC. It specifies CASSPFQEQYF.

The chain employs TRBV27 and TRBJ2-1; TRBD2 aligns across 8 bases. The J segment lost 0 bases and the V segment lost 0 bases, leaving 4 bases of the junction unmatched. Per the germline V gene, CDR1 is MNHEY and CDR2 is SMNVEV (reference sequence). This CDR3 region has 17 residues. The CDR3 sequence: CASSLSSLAVSYNEQFF. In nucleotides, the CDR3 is TGTGCCAGCAGTTTATCGTCACTAGCGGTCTCCTACAATGAGCAGTTCTTC.

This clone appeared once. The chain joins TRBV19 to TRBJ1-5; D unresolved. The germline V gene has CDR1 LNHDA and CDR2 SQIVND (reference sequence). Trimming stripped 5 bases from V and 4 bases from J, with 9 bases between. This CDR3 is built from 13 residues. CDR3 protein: CASSLTENQPQHF. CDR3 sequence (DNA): TGTGCCAGTAGTTTAACGGAGAATCAGCCCCAGCATTTT.

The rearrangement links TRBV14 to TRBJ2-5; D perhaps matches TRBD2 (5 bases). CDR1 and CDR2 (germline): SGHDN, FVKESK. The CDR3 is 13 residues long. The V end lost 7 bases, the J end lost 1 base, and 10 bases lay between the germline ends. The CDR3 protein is CASTPRGQETQYF. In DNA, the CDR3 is TGTGCCAGCACCCCACGGGGCCAAGAGACCCAGTACTTC.

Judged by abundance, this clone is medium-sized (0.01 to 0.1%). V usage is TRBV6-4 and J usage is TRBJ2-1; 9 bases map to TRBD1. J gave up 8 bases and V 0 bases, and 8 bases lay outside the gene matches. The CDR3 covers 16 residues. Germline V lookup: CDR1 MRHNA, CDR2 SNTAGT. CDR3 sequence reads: CASSDSIGQGSDEQFF. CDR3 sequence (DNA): TGTGCCAGCAGTGACTCGATTGGACAGGGGAGCGATGAGCAGTTCTTC.

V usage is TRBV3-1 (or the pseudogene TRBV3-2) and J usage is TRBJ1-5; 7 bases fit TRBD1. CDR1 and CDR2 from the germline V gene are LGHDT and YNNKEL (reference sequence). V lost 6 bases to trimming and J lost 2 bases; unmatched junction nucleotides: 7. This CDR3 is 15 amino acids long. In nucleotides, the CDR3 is TGTGCCAGCAGTCTAGGGGGCATCGGCAATCAGCCCCAGCATTTT. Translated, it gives CASSLGGIGNQPQHF.

The CDR3 here is CASIESRRSGEKLFF. In nucleotides, the CDR3 is TGTGCCAGCATCGAATCCCGGCGGTCTGGTGAAAAACTGTTTTTT. This chain joins TRBV28 and TRBJ1-4; D is uncertain. The CDR3 spans 15 residues. V was clipped by 7 bases and J by 7 bases, with 19 bases between them. The germline V gene has CDR1 MDHEN and CDR2 SYDVKM. Complete variable domain (other parts from reference TRBV28 and TRBJ1-4): DVKVTQSSRYLVKRTGEKVFLECVQDMDHENMFWYRQDPGLGLRLIYFSYDVKMKEKGDIPEGYSVSREKKERFSLILESASTNQTSMYLCASIESRRSGEKLFFGSGTQLSVL.

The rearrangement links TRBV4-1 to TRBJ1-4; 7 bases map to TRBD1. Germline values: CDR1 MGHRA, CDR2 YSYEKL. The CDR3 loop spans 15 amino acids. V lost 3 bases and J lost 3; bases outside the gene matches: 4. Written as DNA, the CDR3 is TGCGCCAGCAGCCAGACAGGGACACCTAATGAAAAACTGTTTTTT. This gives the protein CASSQTGTPNEKLFF.

CDR3 amino acids: CASSVGDSNNQPQHF. CDR3 sequence (DNA): TGTGCCAGCAGCGTAGGGGACAGCAACAATCAGCCCCAGCATTTT. This rearrangement joins TRBV9 to TRBJ1-5; 7 bases agree with TRBD1. With 0 bases clipped from V and 3 bases from J, the junction kept 3 bases outside the gene matches. Germline V gene data show CDR1 as SGDLS and CDR2 as YYNGEE. CDR3 length: 15 residues. Complete variable domain (other parts from reference TRBV9 and TRBJ1-5): DSGVTQTPKHLITATGQRVTLRCSPRSGDLSVYWYQQSLDQGLQFLIQYYNGEERAKGNILERFSAQQFPDLHSELNLSSLELGDSALYFCASSVGDSNNQPQHFGDGTRLSIL.

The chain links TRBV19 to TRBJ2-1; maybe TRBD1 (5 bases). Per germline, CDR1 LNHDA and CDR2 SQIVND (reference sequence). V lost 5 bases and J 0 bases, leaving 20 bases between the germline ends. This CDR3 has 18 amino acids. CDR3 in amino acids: CASSHPNQGLSSYNEQFF. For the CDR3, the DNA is TGTGCCAGTAGTCATCCAAACCAGGGTTTAAGCTCCTACAATGAGCAGTTCTTC.

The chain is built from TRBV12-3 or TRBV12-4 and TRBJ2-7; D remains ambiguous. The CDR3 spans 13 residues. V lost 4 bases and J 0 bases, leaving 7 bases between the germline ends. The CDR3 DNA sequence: TGTGCCAGCAGTTCCCCAGACTCCTACGAGCAGTACTTC. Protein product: CASSSPDSYEQYF.

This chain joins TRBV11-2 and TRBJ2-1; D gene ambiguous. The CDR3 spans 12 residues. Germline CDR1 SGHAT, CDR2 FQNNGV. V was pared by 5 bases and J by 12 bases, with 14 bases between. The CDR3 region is CASSADSRGQFF. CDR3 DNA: TGTGCCAGCAGCGCCGACTCCCGTGGGCAGTTCTTC.

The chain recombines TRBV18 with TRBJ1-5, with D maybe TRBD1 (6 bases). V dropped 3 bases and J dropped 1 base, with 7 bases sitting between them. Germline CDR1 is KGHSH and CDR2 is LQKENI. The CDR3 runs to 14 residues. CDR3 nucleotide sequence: TGTGCCAGCTCACCTGGGGGCAGCAATCAGCCCCAGCATTTT. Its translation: CASSPGGSNQPQHF. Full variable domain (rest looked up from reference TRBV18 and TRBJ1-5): NAGVMQNPRHLVRRRGQEARLRCSPMKGHSHVYWYRQLPEEGLKFMVYLQKENIIDESGMPKERFSAEFPKEGPSILRIQQVVRGDSAAYFCASSPGGSNQPQHFGDGTRLSIL.

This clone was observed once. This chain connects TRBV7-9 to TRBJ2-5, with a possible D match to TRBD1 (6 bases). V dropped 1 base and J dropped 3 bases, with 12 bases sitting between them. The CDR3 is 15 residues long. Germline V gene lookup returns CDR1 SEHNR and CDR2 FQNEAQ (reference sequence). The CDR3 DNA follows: TGTGCCAGCAGCTTAGGAGGGACATCTAAAGAGACCCAGTACTTC. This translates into CASSLGGTSKETQYF.

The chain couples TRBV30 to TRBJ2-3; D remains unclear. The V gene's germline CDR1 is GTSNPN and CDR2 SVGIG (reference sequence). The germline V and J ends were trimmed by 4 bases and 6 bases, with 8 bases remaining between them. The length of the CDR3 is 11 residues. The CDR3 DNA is TGTGCCTGGAAGCGAGTTGATACGCAGTATTTT. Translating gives CAWKRVDTQYF.

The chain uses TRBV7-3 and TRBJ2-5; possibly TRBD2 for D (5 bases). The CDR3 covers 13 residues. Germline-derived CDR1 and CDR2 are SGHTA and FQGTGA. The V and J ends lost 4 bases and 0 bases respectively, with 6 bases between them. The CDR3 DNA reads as TGTGCCAGCAGCTCTAGCTACCAAGAGACCCAGTACTTC. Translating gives CASSSSYQETQYF. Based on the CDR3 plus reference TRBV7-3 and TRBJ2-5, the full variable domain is GAGVSQTPSNKVTEKGKYVELRCDPISGHTALYWYRQSLGQGPEFLIYFQGTGAADDSGLPNDRFFAVRPEGSVSTLKIQRTERGDSAVYLCASSSSYQETQYFGPGTRLLVL.